Below, one T cell receptor beta chain is given with its context. This CDR3 has 15 residues. V trimming: 5 bases; J trimming: 5 bases; junction bases outside the gene matches: 8. Germline values: CDR1 LNHDA, CDR2 SQIVND (reference sequence). The data derive from a study of cytomegalovirus exposure and HLA in healthy donors. The PCR employed 60 Vbeta primers together with 13 Jbeta primers. Generated by immunoSEQ multiplex PCR, the TCRdb table keeps only in-frame clones and is missing some. This listing includes about 140,000 clones. The sequencing sample was made of PBMCs. The clonotype originates from a woman aged 18-29 years in good health and CMV-seronegative. The rearrangement uses TRBV19 and TRBJ1-5; 8 bases are shared with TRBD1. CDR3 nucleotides: TGTGCCAGTAGTCCCGGACAGGGAGTGGATCAGCCCCAGCATTTT. Translating gives CASSPGQGVDQPQHF.